A single sample is the source of the 31 T cell receptor beta chains below, sequenced in a study of beta chain features in type 1 diabetes listed by TCRdb under 2018. Library preparation used the immunoSEQ multiplex PCR assay. All of the isolated RNA was reverse transcribed with the High Capacity cDNA Reverse Transcription Kit, so expressed TCRB transcripts were sequenced. Imported from immuneACCESS, the table was reduced by TCRdb to in-frame sequences with V and J called. These copies leave out some clones; in studies compared against another copy, an unresolved V gene accounts for under half, and the cause of the remainder is not known. The sample contains some 660,000 clones, about 14% of them found a single time. The ten largest clones capture approximately 0.039% of the sample. General conclusions and limits of the study: In all four CD4+ subsets, TCRB CDR3 length was moderately but significantly shorter in type 1 diabetes patients.

These receptors lack a known antigen. Sequencing was performed on naive CD4+ T cells from blood. The cell subset or site label on this specimen signifies: true naive CD4+ T cells. These receptors were taken from a man younger than 35 with type 1 diabetes.

This clone was recorded a few times. This CDR3 is also generated by other DNA sequences in the sample. The rearrangement links TRBV7-9 to TRBJ2-5, with unresolved D. CDR3 size: 12 residues. Germline values: CDR1 SEHNR, CDR2 FQNEAQ (reference sequence). Trimming left V 5 bases short and J 5 bases short, with 9 bases between. The CDR3 sequence is CASSLGRETQYF. As DNA, the CDR3 is TGTGCCAGCAGCCTTGGACGGGAGACCCAGTACTTC. The whole variable domain, remainder taken from reference TRBV7-9 and TRBJ2-5, is DTGVSQNPRHKITKRGQNVTFRCDPISEHNRLYWYRQTLGQGPEFLTYFQNEAQLEKSRLLSDRFSAERPKGSFSTLEIQRTEQGDSAMYLCASSLGRETQYFGPGTRLLVL.

This clone has a handful of counts. The chain joins TRBV25-1 to TRBJ1-4; unclear D gene. Germline loops: CDR1 MGHDK, CDR2 SYGVNS. The CDR3 sequence is 16 residues long. Trimming removed 3 bases at V and 3 bases at J, with 14 bases between. DNA of the CDR3: TGTGCCAGCAGTGATTACTCAGGTGAAGCTAATGAAAAACTGTTTTTT. It encodes CASSDYSGEANEKLFF.

This chain links TRBV28 with TRBJ2-7, with D possibly matching TRBD1 (6 bases). There are 15 residues in the CDR3. V dropped 3 bases and J dropped 0 bases, with 12 bases sitting between them. Germline-derived CDR1 and CDR2 are MDHEN and SYDVKM. CDR3 in DNA: TGTGCCAGCAGTTTGAGACAGGTTCACTCCTACGAGCAGTACTTC. This codes for CASSLRQVHSYEQYF. Filled out from reference TRBV28 and TRBJ2-7, the complete variable domain reads DVKVTQSSRYLVKRTGEKVFLECVQDMDHENMFWYRQDPGLGLRLIYFSYDVKMKEKGDIPEGYSVSREKKERFSLILESASTNQTSMYLCASSLRQVHSYEQYFGPGTRLTVT.

This clone was seen only a few times. The CDR3: CASSRSGTSGRAGEQYF. CDR3 nucleotides: TGTGCCAGCAGTCGTTCCGGGACTAGCGGGAGGGCCGGAGAGCAGTACTTC. The V call is TRBV28, the J call TRBJ2-7; TRBD2 aligns across 16 bases. The CDR3 runs 17 residues. J gave up 7 bases and V 5 bases, and 11 bases lay outside the gene matches. Germline V gene sequence: CDR1 MDHEN, CDR2 SYDVKM. Drawing the rest from reference TRBV28 and TRBJ2-7, the complete variable domain is DVKVTQSSRYLVKRTGEKVFLECVQDMDHENMFWYRQDPGLGLRLIYFSYDVKMKEKGDIPEGYSVSREKKERFSLILESASTNQTSMYLCASSRSGTSGRAGEQYFGPGTRLTVT.

This clone was seen a handful of times. The chain joins TRBV4-1 to TRBJ2-2; D might be TRBD1 (6 bases). Germline CDR1 and CDR2: MGHRA and YSYEKL. CDR3 length equals 16 residues. V was cut by 1 base and J by 3 bases, with 12 bases left in between. CDR3 DNA: TGCGCCAGCAGCCAAGGCCTATACAGGGACACCGGGGAGCTGTTTTTT. It specifies CASSQGLYRDTGELFF.

The rearrangement uses TRBV7-2 and TRBJ2-7, with D perhaps given as TRBD1 or TRBD2 (5 bases each). Per germline, CDR1 SGHTA and CDR2 FQGNSA. CDR3 length: 13 residues. V dropped 3 bases and J dropped 4 bases, with 10 bases sitting between them. CDR3 bases: TGTGCCAGCAGCTTCAGAGGGGAGTACGAGCAGTACTTC. Its translation is CASSFRGEYEQYF. Complete variable domain (other parts from reference TRBV7-2 and TRBJ2-7): GAGVSQSPSNKVTEKGKDVELRCDPISGHTALYWYRQSLGQGLEFLIYFQGNSAPDKSGLPSDRFSAERTGGSVSTLTIQRTQQEDSAVYLCASSFRGEYEQYFGPGTRLTVT.

This clone was counted a few times. The chain joins TRBV4-3 to TRBJ2-3; 8 bases are shared with TRBD2. Per germline, CDR1 LGHNA and CDR2 YSLEER. The ends lost 2 bases at V and 1 base at J; junction bases unmatched: 8. The CDR3 has 17 residues. The CDR3 here is CASSQRPQAGGTDTQYF. The CDR3 coding sequence is TGCGCCAGCAGCCAAAGGCCCCAAGCGGGGGGCACAGATACGCAGTATTTT.

This clone was seen a handful of times. The chain uses TRBV11-2 and TRBJ1-5; D unclear. Germline V gene data show CDR1 as SGHAT and CDR2 as FQNNGV. The ends were cut back, 0 bases at V and 2 bases at J, with 5 bases in the middle. This CDR3 is 14 amino acids long. CDR3 bases: TGTGCCAGCAGCTTAGATCACGGCAATCAGCCCCAGCATTTT. Translation: CASSLDHGNQPQHF.

In DNA form, the CDR3 reads TGTGCCAGCACGACCGATCTTAACTATGGCTACACCTTC. Translation: CASTTDLNYGYTF. The chain recombines TRBV2 with TRBJ1-2; D not resolved. Deletions cut 7 bases from V and 1 base from J, with 10 bases between. This CDR3 is 13 amino acids long. Germline lookup yields CDR1 SNHLY and CDR2 FYNNEI.

This chain links TRBV6-5 with TRBJ2-7, with TRBD1 as a possible D gene (7 bases). V dropped 5 bases and J dropped 2 bases, with 13 bases sitting between them. The CDR3 is 14 residues long. Germline CDR1 reads MNHEY; CDR2 reads SVGAGI. As DNA, the CDR3 is TGTGCCAGCAGTCGGGGGACAGCCACCTACGAGCAGTACTTC. This translates into CASSRGTATYEQYF.

This chain links TRBV7-2 with TRBJ2-1, with D perhaps matching TRBD1 or TRBD2 (6 bases each). Germline CDR1 SGHTA, CDR2 FQGNSA. V was shortened by 1 base and J by 8 bases, with 12 bases between the two germline ends. The CDR3 runs 14 residues. The CDR3 region has the DNA TGTGCCAGCAGCTTAGACCCGAGGGGGGATGAGCAGTTCTTC. This gives the protein CASSLDPRGDEQFF.

This clone was counted a few times. The chain is built from TRBV30 and TRBJ2-2, with D perhaps matching TRBD1 (5 bases). The CDR3 covers 13 residues. Germline CDR1 reads GTSNPN; CDR2 reads SVGIG (reference sequence). The V end lost 2 bases, the J end lost 4 bases, and 8 bases lay between the germline ends. The CDR3 loop reads CAWSLRATGELFF. The CDR3 DNA reads TGTGCCTGGAGTCTCAGGGCCACCGGGGAGCTGTTTTTT.

The sample holds many counts of this clone. The chain uses TRBV28 and TRBJ2-4; the D gene is possibly TRBD2 (6 bases). Trimming shortened V by 11 bases and J by 2 bases, and 16 bases separated the two germline ends. This CDR3 contains 14 residues. Per the germline V gene, CDR1 is MDHEN and CDR2 is SYDVKM. The CDR3 DNA follows: TGTGCCGAGAGCTCCCGGGGGTCCAAAAACATTCAGTACTTC. It codes for CAESSRGSKNIQYF.

This clone was observed a few times. The CDR3 spells CASSSTGPYEQYF. CDR3 DNA: TGTGCCAGCAGCTCGACAGGGCCCTACGAGCAGTACTTC. The rearrangement joins TRBV14 to TRBJ2-7; 7 nucleotides line up with TRBD1. V gave up 5 bases and J gave up 2 bases; unmatched junction bases: 3. In germline, CDR1 is SGHDN, CDR2 FVKESK. This CDR3 region has 13 residues.

The chain joins TRBV7-9 to TRBJ1-3; no firm D call. CDR3 length: 14 amino acids. CDR1 and CDR2 (germline): SEHNR, FQNEAQ (reference sequence). The V end was cut by 4 bases, the J end by 7 bases, with 14 bases between. CDR3 protein: CASSSRETSNTIYF. The CDR3 nucleotides read TGTGCCAGCAGCTCCCGCGAGACCTCGAACACCATATATTTT.

This clone turned up a few times. This sequence joins TRBV23-1 and TRBJ1-1, with D uncertain. TRBV23-1 is annotated as an ORF whose role is uncertain. CDR3 length: 16 residues. V gave up 11 bases and J gave up 0 bases, with 22 bases separating them. The CDR3 loop is CADSSRGRIMNTEAFF. In nucleotides, the CDR3 is TGCGCCGACTCTTCTCGCGGCCGAATCATGAACACTGAAGCTTTCTTT.

V is TRBV18 and J is TRBJ2-5; 14 nucleotides match TRBD2. After removal of 3 bases from V and 5 bases from J, the junction contained 5 bases not matched to a gene. Germline CDR1 is KGHSH and CDR2 is LQKENI. The CDR3 spans 16 residues. The CDR3 DNA reads as TGTGCCAGCTCACCCCGGACTAGCGGGGGGACGGAGACCCAGTACTTC. It encodes CASSPRTSGGTETQYF.

This clone has only a few counts. The V call is TRBV23-1, the J call TRBJ2-4; the D gene is possibly TRBD2 (5 bases). TRBV23-1 carries the ORF label, with uncertain function. The CDR3 has 18 amino acids. V was pared by 0 bases and J by 7 bases, with 22 bases between. CDR3: CASSQSDGGFSQGNIQYF. Here the CDR3 DNA reads TGCGCCAGCAGTCAATCAGACGGAGGTTTTAGCCAAGGCAACATTCAGTACTTC.

CDR3 bases: TGTGCCAGTACAGGAGACGTACAAGAGACCCAGTACTTC. Translation: CASTGDVQETQYF. The chain combines TRBV6-5 with TRBJ2-5, with TRBD1 as a possible D gene (5 bases). The CDR3 sequence is 13 residues long. Per the germline V gene, CDR1 is MNHEY and CDR2 is SVGAGI. V shed 9 bases and J shed 2 bases, with 13 bases lying between them.

This clone was found a few times. The CDR3 region is CASRILAGSYNEQFF. The CDR3 region has the DNA TGTGCCAGCAGGATACTAGCGGGCTCCTACAATGAGCAGTTCTTC. The V call is TRBV7-9, the J call TRBJ2-1; 9 nucleotides match TRBD2. Germline V lookup: CDR1 SEHNR, CDR2 FQNEAQ (reference sequence). V dropped 6 bases and J dropped 0; count of bases not matched to a gene: 3. The CDR3 extends over 15 amino acids.

The gene calls are TRBV7-2 and TRBJ1-5; D remains unclear. The length of the CDR3 is 14 residues. V dropped 1 base and J dropped 6 bases, with 10 bases sitting between them. Germline lookup yields CDR1 SGHTA and CDR2 FQGNSA. The CDR3 reads CASSLDRGSQPQHF. In nucleotides, the CDR3 is TGTGCCAGCAGCTTAGATCGGGGATCTCAGCCCCAGCATTTT.

This clone occurred a few times. The chain is built from TRBV6-6 and TRBJ2-7; TRBD1 matches 9 bases. The CDR3 sequence is 12 residues long. The ends lost 5 bases at V and 6 bases at J; junction bases unmatched: 2. Looked up from germline, CDR1 is MNHNY and CDR2 is SVGAGI (reference sequence). This CDR3 reads CASSDRGGEQYF. CDR3 sequence (DNA): TGTGCCAGCAGTGACAGGGGGGGCGAGCAGTACTTC.

The sample holds a few counts of this clone. This rearrangement joins TRBV2 to TRBJ1-2; 7 nucleotides line up with TRBD1. The germline CDR1 and CDR2 sequences are SNHLY and FYNNEI. V gave up 0 bases and J gave up 8 bases; unmatched junction bases: 3. The CDR3 has 13 amino acids. The CDR3 DNA reads TGTGCCAGCAGTGAAGCTGGGACAGTGGGCTACACCTTC. This codes for CASSEAGTVGYTF.

The chain employs TRBV30 and TRBJ1-2; 8 nucleotides line up with TRBD1. J was trimmed by 4 bases and V by 2 bases; bases with no gene match: 6. Germline CDR1 is GTSNPN and CDR2 is SVGIG (reference sequence). This CDR3 region has 14 residues. The CDR3 loop reads CAWSSDRGTYGYTF. The CDR3 region has the DNA TGTGCCTGGAGTTCAGACAGGGGAACCTATGGCTACACCTTC.

V usage is TRBV5-6 and J usage is TRBJ2-2; TRBD1 might be the D (6 bases). V gave up 4 bases and J gave up 0 bases, with 10 bases separating them. Germline CDR1 is SGHDT and CDR2 is YYEEEE. CDR3 size: 15 residues. CDR3 in amino acids: CASSKRTANTGELFF. The CDR3 DNA reads as TGTGCCAGCAGCAAGAGGACAGCGAACACCGGGGAGCTGTTTTTT.

The chain combines TRBV5-1 with TRBJ2-7; D is possibly TRBD2 (5 bases). Germline V gives CDR1 SGHRS, CDR2 YFSETQ. This CDR3 is built from 13 residues. V was pared by 0 bases and J by 5 bases, with 9 bases between. CDR3: CASSLGSRDEQYF. CDR3 DNA sequence: TGCGCCAGCAGCTTGGGCTCGAGGGACGAGCAGTACTTC. Combining the CDR3 with reference TRBV5-1 and TRBJ2-7 gives the whole variable domain KAGVTQTPRYLIKTRGQQVTLSCSPISGHRSVSWYQQTPGQGLQFLFEYFSETQRNKGNFPGRFSGRQFSNSRSEMNVSTLELGDSALYLCASSLGSRDEQYFGPGTRLTVT.

V usage is TRBV27 and J usage is TRBJ1-5; D is ambiguous. Trimming took off 6 bases at V and 11 bases at J, with 17 bases between the two ends. CDR3 length: 13 residues. CDR1 is MNHEY, CDR2 SMNVEV, per germline (reference sequence). The CDR3 protein is CASSPAGVRSQHF. The CDR3 DNA reads as TGTGCCAGCAGCCCAGCCGGCGTCAGGTCCCAGCATTTT.

This clone was counted between two and nine times. J is TRBJ1-3 and V is TRBV7-6, with D unresolved. Germline assignment: CDR1 SGHVS and CDR2 FNYEAQ. This CDR3 has 14 residues. The ends were cut back, 5 bases at V and 0 bases at J, with 8 bases in the middle. CDR3 amino acids: CASSPVDSGNTIYF. The CDR3 region has the DNA TGTGCCAGCAGCCCCGTAGACTCTGGAAACACCATATATTTT.

This clone was counted only a few times. V and J are TRBV6-1 and TRBJ1-3; no firm D call. This CDR3 is built from 13 residues. Germline V CDR1 and CDR2: MNHNS, SASEGT. The V end was cut by 6 bases, the J end by 1 base, with 7 bases between. CDR3 sequence: CASRDISGNTIYF. CDR3 nucleotides: TGTGCCAGCAGAGACATTTCTGGAAACACCATATATTTT.

This clone was seen a handful of times. The chain has TRBV6-5 and TRBJ2-5, with D unclear. The CDR3 contains 14 residues. Trimming shortened V by 4 bases and J by 4 bases, and 13 bases separated the two germline ends. Per the germline V gene, CDR1 is MNHEY and CDR2 is SVGAGI. The CDR3 here is CASSFVGFPETQYF. The CDR3 DNA reads as TGTGCCAGCAGTTTTGTAGGATTCCCAGAGACCCAGTACTTC.

This clone appeared a few times. The V and J genes are TRBV28 and TRBJ2-1; TRBD2 matches 10 bases. V trimming: 8 bases; J trimming: 5 bases; junction bases outside the gene matches: 12. CDR1 and CDR2 from the germline V gene are MDHEN and SYDVKM. The CDR3 length is 16 residues. In nucleotides, the CDR3 is TGTGCCAGCGCTACCGTTAGCGGGGGGCCCCACAATGAGCAGTTCTTC. This encodes CASATVSGGPHNEQFF.